These T cell receptor beta chains were read from a single sample in a study of beta chain features in type 1 diabetes. Here immunoSEQ multiplex PCR was the method, and the copy in TCRdb shows in-frame clones only, minus some. The repertoire holds approximately 15,000 clones, almost 70% seen once, with about 2.6% in the top ten. Sequenced material: Tregs from blood. All receptors come from a young man with type 1 diabetes. Both conserved end residues are part of each CDR3. A D gene is named only where the DNA matches it firmly. Clone size is not always given. Where it is, it says once, few, many or a class for expanded clones.

>TRBJ2-2|TRBD1|TRBV19|-
TGTGCCAGTAGGCCGGGACAGGGGGCCGGGGAGCTGTTTTTT
CASRPGQGAGELFF
>TRBJ2-1|TRBD2|TRBV5-1|-
TGCGCCAGCAGCGGGACTAGCGGAGGGAATGAGCAGTTCTTC
CASSGTSGGNEQFF
>TRBJ2-7|-|TRBV18|-
TGTGCCAGCTCACCTAGGACAGACCTTACTTTATACGAGCAGTACTTC
CASSPRTDLTLYEQYF
>TRBJ1-2|-|TRBV6-1|-
TGTGCCAGCATTATCACGTCCGGGACAAAGTATGGCTACACCTTC
CASIITSGTKYGYTF
>TRBJ2-2|-|TRBV2|-
TGTGCCAGCAGTTACAGGAAGGAGGGGGAGCTGTTTTTT
CASSYRKEGELFF
>TRBJ1-1|-|TRBV19|-
TGTGCCAGTAGACAGGTTCTTGAAGCTTTCTTT
CASRQVLEAFF
>TRBJ2-1|-|TRBV7-2|-
TGTGCCAGCAGCGCGCGACAGTCCTCCTACAATGAGCAGTTCTTC
CASSARQSSYNEQFF
>TRBJ2-3|-|TRBV4-2|-
TGTGCCAGCAGCTACCAAGATGTTAAGACTAGAGGCACAGATACGCAGTATTTT
CASSYQDVKTRGTDTQYF
>TRBJ1-5|TRBD1|TRBV6-6|-
TGTGCCAGCAGTGGGTCGGGACAGTTCAATCAGCCCCAGCATTTT
CASSGSGQFNQPQHF
>TRBJ2-3|-|TRBV7-9|-
TGTGCCAGCAGCTTAGTCTCAGGGGCAGATACGCAGTATTTT
CASSLVSGADTQYF
>TRBJ1-4|-|TRBV18|-
TGTGCCAGCTCACCCGACTGGACAACTAATGGAAAACTGTTTTTT
CASSPDWTTNGKLFF
>TRBJ1-2|-|TRBV19|-
TGTGCCAGTAGTATGGATGGAGAATACCCCTACTATGGCTACACCTTC
CASSMDGEYPYYGYTF
>TRBJ2-7|TRBD2|TRBV7-9|-
TGTGCCAGCAGCTCCACTAGCGGGGCTGTACCTTCCTACGAGCAGTACTTC
CASSSTSGAVPSYEQYF
>TRBJ1-5|-|TRBV5-1|-
TGCGCCAGCAGCCCCGATCCCGGTTCGAATCAGCCCCAGCATTTT
CASSPDPGSNQPQHF
>TRBJ2-4|TRBD2|TRBV5-1|-
TGCGCCAGCAGCTCTGGGGGGGGTGAAAGAAACATTCAGTACTTC
CASSSGGGERNIQYF
>TRBJ1-2|-|TRBV6-6|once
TGTGCCAGCAACTTACGTGAGAAAATCTATGGCTACACCTTC
CASNLREKIYGYTF
>TRBJ1-2|TRBD1|TRBV5-1|-
TGCGCCAGCAGCCGGGACAGTACTAACTATGGCTACACCTTC
CASSRDSTNYGYTF
>TRBJ2-7|TRBD1|TRBV6-1|-
TGTGCCAGCACCAAGGGACAGGCCTACGAGCAGTACTTC
CASTKGQAYEQYF
>TRBJ2-3|-|TRBV28|-
TGTGCCAGCAGTGGGCTCGGGCAGGGGTGGACAGATACGCAGTATTTT
CASSGLGQGWTDTQYF
>TRBJ1-4|TRBD1|TRBV6-1|-
TGTGCCAGCAGTGCCTTCCGGGACAGGGATGAAAAACTGTTTTTT
CASSAFRDRDEKLFF
>TRBJ1-2|-|TRBV18|-
TGTGCCAGCTCACTTCAGGGCAGCTATGGCTACACCTTC
CASSLQGSYGYTF
>TRBJ2-1|TRBD2|TRBV4-1|-
TGCGCCAGCAGCCAAGATTTAGGCGCTGGACTAGCGGTCATCAAAGAGCAGTTCTTC
CASSQDLGAGLAVIKEQFF
>TRBJ2-7|-|TRBV11-3|-
TGTGCCAGCAGCCCCAGCGGCGGGCCCTACGAGCAGTACTTC
CASSPSGGPYEQYF
>TRBJ2-3|TRBD2|TRBV5-1|-
TGCGCCAGCAGCTACCAAGCGGGGGAGTTCACAGATACGCAGTATTTT
CASSYQAGEFTDTQYF
>TRBJ2-5|-|TRBV29-1|few
TGCAGCGGGTCCCCGGGGGTGTGGCAAGAGACCCAGTACTTC
CSGSPGVWQETQYF
>TRBJ1-6|TRBD1|TRBV9|-
TGTGCCAGCAGCGTATCGACAGGGTATAATTCACCCCTCCACTTT
CASSVSTGYNSPLHF
>TRBJ2-3|-|TRBV19|-
TGTGCCAGTAGCCGACTTGGGGATACGCAGTATTTT
CASSRLGDTQYF
>TRBJ2-1|TRBD2|TRBV6-1|-
TGTGCCAGCAGTGAAGGGGCGGGGGGGCGTAATGAGCAGTTCTTC
CASSEGAGGRNEQFF
>TRBJ1-3|-|TRBV6-6|-
TGTGCCAGCAGTCGGGGGGGGGAAACTGGAAACACCATATATTTT
CASSRGGETGNTIYF
>TRBJ2-2|TRBD1|TRBV10-3|-
TGTGCCATCAGTGATCTGACAGGGATACAGTGGACCGGGGAGCTGTTTTTT
CAISDLTGIQWTGELFF
>TRBJ2-1|TRBD2|TRBV11-2|-
TGTGCCAGCAGCCTTAGCGGGATCGGGGGGAATGAGCAGTTCTTC
CASSLSGIGGNEQFF